This TCR beta chain was obtained from a study of sequential checkpoint blockade in melanoma. Stated treatment: randomized to nivolumab then ipilimumab (arm A) or the reverse (arm B). DNA-damaging chemotherapy had not been given to any patient beforehand. Profiled with immunoSEQ multiplex PCR; TCRdb holds only in-frame clones, not every one. The data hold 35,000 to 50,000 clones, with more than 80% observed a single time. The CDR3 contains 14 residues. CDR1 and CDR2 from the germline V gene are MNHNS and SASEGT. Deletions cut 8 bases from V and 7 bases from J, with 20 bases between. The clonotype comes from a human donor with melanoma. The chain recombines TRBV6-1 with TRBJ1-2; D is unclear. The specimen comprised CD8+ T cells sorted from blood (inferred from file names), sampled from a patient given nivolumab and ipilimumab in sequence. In DNA, the CDR3 is TGTGCCAGCCACCTCGATCCCACAGTGGGTGGCTACACCTTC. Amino acid sequence: CASHLDPTVGGYTF.